The 6 T cell receptor beta chains below all came from one sample that was sequenced in a study of T cell repertoires in cytomegalovirus infection. TCRdb ran MiXCR on the reads and lists one entry per CDR3 protein. The data contain about 310,000 distinct CDR3 sequences, about a sixth of them seen just once; the ten biggest clones take up around 12%. Sequenced material: PBMCs. Source of these receptors: a human donor in good health (CMV status not recorded). Some clones in this sample may be carry-over from other donors' samples.

This rearrangement joins TRBV20-1 to TRBJ2-7, with 7 bases fitting TRBD1. The CDR3 is 14 residues long. V shed 4 bases and J 4 bases; nucleotides not matched to a gene: 10. Germline lookup yields CDR1 DFQATT and CDR2 SNEGSKA (reference sequence). The CDR3 sequence: CSATRGGRQYEQYF. As DNA, the CDR3 is TGCAGTGCTACCAGAGGGGGCCGCCAATACGAGCAGTACTTC.

The chain is built from TRBV10-3 and TRBJ1-5; D gene uncertain. Germline V lookup: CDR1 ENHRY, CDR2 SYGVKD. Trimming removed 0 bases from V and 7 bases from J, with 4 bases in between. This CDR3 comprises 12 residues. The CDR3 nucleotides are TGTGCCATCAGTGAGTCGGAGCAGCCCCAGCATTTT. Amino acid sequence: CAISESEQPQHF.

The sample holds many counts of this clonotype. The rearrangement joins TRBV12-3 or TRBV12-4 to TRBJ2-3; possibly TRBD2 for D (6 bases). Trimming removed 7 bases at V and 1 base at J, with 15 bases between. This CDR3 is 15 amino acids long. The CDR3 region is CASTRSTGGTDTQYF. The CDR3 DNA reads as TGTGCCAGCACCCGAAGTACGGGGGGCACAGATACGCAGTATTTT.

There are a few counts of this clonotype. V gene TRBV19 combines with J gene TRBJ2-6; D gene ambiguous. Trimming stripped 5 bases from V and 0 bases from J, with 14 bases between. Germline-derived CDR1 and CDR2 are LNHDA and SQIVND (reference sequence). The CDR3 covers 17 residues. CDR3 sequence (DNA): TGTGCCAGTAGTTCCCGCCCTCTGGTCTCTGGGGCCAACGTCCTGACTTTC. It encodes CASSSRPLVSGANVLTF.

This clonotype was counted between two and nine times. V and J are TRBV20-1 and TRBJ1-4, with D perhaps matching TRBD1 (6 bases). Trimming removed 3 bases from V and 6 bases from J, with 14 bases in between. The CDR3 sequence is 14 residues long. The V gene's germline CDR1 is DFQATT and CDR2 SNEGSKA (reference sequence). The CDR3 sequence is CSARGLDSYEKLFF. The DNA of the CDR3 is TGCAGTGCTAGGGGGTTGGACAGCTATGAAAAACTGTTTTTT.

The chain combines TRBV4-1 with TRBJ1-5; no definite D call. Germline CDR1 and CDR2: MGHRA and YSYEKL. Deletions cut 2 bases from V and 6 bases from J, with 11 bases between. This CDR3 contains 14 residues. The CDR3 DNA reads as TGCGCCAGCAGCCAAACGTGGGTGGTTCAGCCCCAGCATTTT. Protein product: CASSQTWVVQPQHF.